This T cell receptor (beta chain) was profiled in a study of T cell repertoires in cytomegalovirus infection. In the study overall: Public TCR beta signatures marked donors with CMV infection and the matching HLA.

CDR3 length: 16 amino acids. Germline CDR1 SGHVS, CDR2 FQNEAQ. V shed 7 bases and J shed 1 base, with 20 bases lying between them. TCRdb reprocessed the reads via MiXCR and lists one record per CDR3 protein. The sample records hundreds of thousands of distinct CDR3 sequences, 11% being singletons. This clonotype was found many times. Its antigen is currently unknown. The study, taken as a whole, reports: The response measured ex vivo was dominated by TCR beta clonotypes (HLA-C-restricted and CMV-specific).

V usage is TRBV7-8 and J usage is TRBJ2-7; weak D call: TRBD1 (6 bases). This receptor was taken from a human donor in good health (CMV status not recorded). Some clones in this sample may be carry-over from other donors' samples. Sequenced input: PBMCs. The CDR3 reads CASKMKTGRGSYEQYF. The DNA for the CDR3 is TGTGCCAGCAAGATGAAGACAGGTCGAGGATCCTACGAGCAGTACTTC.